The source of this TCR beta chain is a study of T cell responses to AZD1222 COVID-19 vaccine. The protocol was immunoSEQ multiplex PCR, while the TCRdb copy is restricted to in-frame clones and leaves out a portion. The sample yields 77,000 or so clones, approximately 89% seen once. This CDR3 comprises 16 residues. Trimming cost V 1 base and J 4 bases, with 16 bases left between them. Germline loops: CDR1 SGHNT, CDR2 YYREEE (reference sequence). This receptor was taken from an adult in good health. This chain joins TRBV5-4 and TRBJ2-3, with no clear D. Sequenced material: peripheral blood, taken on day 0 of AZD1222 vaccination. In DNA, the CDR3 is TGTGCCAGCAGCTTGATGTTAGATTGGGTTGCAGATACGCAGTATTTT. Encoded protein: CASSLMLDWVADTQYF. The full variable domain, rest sourced from reference TRBV5-4 and TRBJ2-3, is ETGVTQSPTHLIKTRGQQVTLRCSSQSGHNTVSWYQQALGQGPQFIFQYYREEENGRGNFPPRFSGLQFPNYSSELNVNALELDDSALYLCASSLMLDWVADTQYFGPGTRLTVL.